This TCR beta chain comes out of a study of pediatric ulcerative colitis (dated by TCRdb to 2018 to 2020). About the full investigation: Of the ulcerative colitis patients, seven had pancolitis and two had left-sided colitis, and histology in every patient was consistent with ulcerative colitis. From nine newly diagnosed, treatment-naive pediatric ulcerative colitis patients and a few non-IBD control children, paired blood and rectal samples were collected. The Pediatric Ulcerative Colitis Activity Index classified a couple of patients as having mild disease, several as having moderate disease and three as having acute severe colitis. The full study reports these points: The healthy control group was small, consisting of only a handful of individuals. Controls, mild-moderate and acute severe colitis patients were separated by rectal repertoire features, and reduced rectal diversity due to clonal expansions was observed in acute severe colitis. Repertoires were derived from total lymphocyte DNA, so rare subsets such as regulatory T cells may have patterns not reflected. Two rectal CDR3 clonotypes turned up in every ulcerative colitis patient but in none of the controls. For technical reasons, substantially fewer templates were yielded by the blood samples of a couple of patients, and these blood samples were excluded from blood-rectal overlap analysis. Significantly higher autologous blood-rectal clonal overlap was found in ulcerative colitis patients than in controls, which suggested increased T cell trafficking to inflamed tissue.

On this clone: Its antigen is currently not known. The record has no base qualities; no much larger clone is one base away.

No immunosuppressive medication had been given to the ulcerative colitis patients before the diagnostic colonoscopy. Blood was sampled at the same time as the colonoscopy. The Wizard kit (Promega) was used to extract genomic DNA from blood and intestinal samples. The CDR3 contains 16 residues, cysteine and phenylalanine counted. The retained sequence is limited to the CDR3, 48 bases, with the frame set at the first base. From the germline V gene (reference sequence), CDR1 is SEHNR and CDR2 is FQNEAQ. V is cut by 8 bases and J by 1 base, and the space between the germline ends is 20 bases. Rearranged CDR3 beta regions were amplified from genomic DNA with multiplex V and J primers using the immunoSEQ TRB Survey service. To keep sequencing depth equal across samples, survey-level depth of up to 500,000 reads per sample was applied. Libraries were purified and pooled, and sequencing was performed on Illumina technology. On the study's bioinformatics: Productive clonality, sample overlap, pairwise scatters, CDR3 beta length, V/D/J gene usage and productiveness were all assessed with the immunoSEQ online tools. Calculated diversity was the number of unique rearrangements divided by total templates times 100; Shannon and Simpson indices were also computed. Principal component analysis used the R prcomp function and ggbiplot package on Z-score normalized data. Morisita's index was used to measure clonal overlap between blood and rectum within each subject. TCRdb took over this immuneACCESS table, retaining in-frame rearrangements with V and J assigned. Such tables are incomplete; in checked studies, under half of the missing clones stem from an unresolved V gene, and the remainder is unexplained. The V and J calls and the clone size are those of that table, but D and trimming were determined from the DNA. This sample has about 64,000 clones in its table, and 77% of those were observed once. The ten largest clonotypes hold roughly 5.5% of the sample.

The material sequenced was blood. The rearranged chain carries TRBV7-9 and TRBJ1-2; 5 matching bases give a weak D call of TRBD1. This TCR came from a boy aged 10-17 years with moderate ulcerative colitis. The nucleotides are TGTGCCAGCGCCATTTTACAGGCAAGAAGTAACTATGGCTACACCTTC. The encoded protein is CASAILQARSNYGYTF.